This T cell receptor beta chain was obtained from a study of T cell responses to AZD1222 COVID-19 vaccine (dated by TCRdb to about 2021). Looking at the study overall: TCR sequencing covered approximately 230 trial participants: about 210 given two doses of AZD1222 and 26 given two doses of MenACWY control vaccine. Trial participants were enrolled by age into subgroups of 18-55, 56-69 and 70-plus years, and 148, 28 and 57 TCR-sequenced participants, respectively, were included in these subgroups. What the research found in general, with its limitations: The 56-69-year group was small, and its depth increase did not reach significance, likely because of low power. Only a handful of AZD1222 recipients were SARS-CoV-2 seropositive at baseline, limiting conclusions about previously exposed vaccinees. Reportedly, close to half of the unique spike-specific TCRs recognized epitopes lying outside the regions that are mutated in the B.1.351 and B.1.1.7 variants. A significant rise in spike-specific TCR breadth and depth was observed after two AZD1222 doses relative to day 0 and relative to MenACWY recipients. The vaccine-associated CD4 TCRs covered the entire spike protein, and the dominant responses fell in regions 160-218 and 743-854. Because no samples from the day 14 peak response were available, repertoires could be characterized only after the peak T cell response. Participants were mostly white British and included more females than males, and it was suggested by the authors that clonal diversity may have been underestimated.

The CDR3 regions of human TCRbeta chains were analyzed by immunosequencing. On the authors' methods: TCRs in the repertoires were compared against a reference library of SARS-CoV-2-specific TCRs that had been generated with the MIRA antigen-specificity platform. Breadth was defined as the fraction of unique TCRs that were SARS-CoV-2-associated. Depth was defined as the fraction of total T cells that were SARS-CoV-2-associated. Using the MIRA data, each spike-specific TCR was assigned both to the spike region to which the TCR was reactive and to a CD4 or CD8 class. Log10-transformed breadth and depth values were compared by one-way ANOVA with Sidak's multiple comparisons tests. TCRdb stores this immuneACCESS table with in-frame sequences only. Part of the clones is absent; in the studies checked, under half of the shortfall reflects unresolved V genes, and no reason is known for the rest. That table supplies the V and J calls and clone size; D and trimming were determined from the DNA. This sample is represented by tens of thousands of clones; 80% to 90% of them were singletons. About 28% of the sample is in the top ten clones.

The CDR3 sequence holds 14 residues, the cysteine and phenylalanine included. The entry retains the CDR3 DNA only, 42 bases that are in frame from base 1. Sample time point, as interpreted from the label and publication: about 28 days (+/-7) after the second vaccine dose. AZD1222 recipients given second doses at about 4 weeks or at about 12 weeks were pooled, since spike-specific TCR depth and breadth were not found to differ between the two schedules. Vaccinee samples came from UK trials COV001 and COV002, including a single-blind randomized controlled phase 2/3 trial of AZD1222 (ChAdOx1 nCoV-19) in healthy adults. For TCRbeta chain sequencing, PBMC samples from trial participants were taken at day 0 and at day 28 after the second dose. As regards this clone: Its antigen is currently not known. The sample holds no much larger clone one base away, and base qualities are not on file.

The chain is assembled from TRBV7-5 and TRBJ1-6. TRBV7-5 is a pseudogene. This sequence originates from an adult who received the AZD1222 COVID-19 vaccine. This specimen consisted of peripheral blood, obtained 28 days after the second AZD1222 dose. The CDR3 protein is CVRSLARRGPPLHF. The sequence in DNA is TGTGTCAGAAGCTTAGCTCGGAGAGGTCCACCCCTCCACTTT.